This is a list of T cell receptor beta chains from one sample in a study of T cells in Graves' hyperthyroidism and ophthalmopathy. MiXCR, run by TCRdb on the multiplex PCR reads, gives a single entry per CDR3 protein. This sample carries about 580,000 distinct CDR3 sequences, approximately 15% of them seen once, and the ten largest clones take around 5.4%. The sequencing sample was made of blood. All receptors derive from a woman in her thirties with Graves' hyperthyroidism that later progressed to Graves' ophthalmopathy. The CDR3 runs from the conserved cysteine through the conserved F or W. D genes are given only for firm matches. Size values are once, few and many counts, or a class for expanded clones, and some rows have none.

d_call	clone_size	v_call	j_call	cdr3_aa	cdr3_nt
-	-	TRBV4-2	TRBJ2-4	CASSQAGLENIQYF	TGTGCCAGCAGCCAGGCGGGACTGGAAAACATTCAGTACTTC
-	few	TRBV5-1	TRBJ2-5	CASSANLQETQYF	TGCGCCAGCAGCGCAAACCTCCAAGAGACCCAGTACTTC
-	many	TRBV4-1	TRBJ1-2	CASSQDVNYGYTF	TGCGCCAGCAGCCAGGATGTTAACTATGGCTACACCTTC
-	many	TRBV2	TRBJ2-2	CASKPANTGELFF	TGTGCCAGCAAGCCGGCGAACACCGGGGAGCTGTTTTTT
-	many	TRBV4-1	TRBJ2-7	CASSQVSWDEQYF	TGCGCCAGCAGCCAAGTATCTTGGGACGAGCAGTACTTC
TRBD1	many	TRBV6-2/TRBV6-3	TRBJ2-7	CASSSSRGGSGHEQYF	TGTGCCAGCAGTAGTAGCCGAGGGGGCTCGGGACACGAGCAGTACTTC
-	-	TRBV11-3	TRBJ2-2	CASSLDGPAGELFF	TGTGCCAGCAGCTTAGATGGGCCAGCCGGGGAGCTGTTTTTT
TRBD1	few	TRBV20-1	TRBJ1-4	CSARTGGHEKLFF	TGCAGTGCTAGGACAGGGGGTCATGAAAAACTGTTTTTT
TRBD1	many	TRBV6-1	TRBJ1-1	CASSEGGTGNTEAFF	TGTGCCAGCAGTGAAGGAGGGACAGGGAACACTGAAGCTTTCTTT
TRBD2	-	TRBV20-1	TRBJ2-1	CSARDQGLALEQFF	TGCAGTGCTAGAGATCAGGGACTAGCGTTGGAGCAGTTCTTC
-	few	TRBV24-1	TRBJ1-1	CAASPAGGYHTEAFF	TGTGCCGCCAGCCCGGCCGGGGGCTACCACACTGAAGCTTTCTTT
-	many	TRBV5-1	TRBJ2-1	CASRTGTPYNEQFF	TGCGCCAGCCGAACAGGGACCCCCTACAATGAGCAGTTCTTC
TRBD2	-	TRBV5-1	TRBJ2-3	CASSLFSGMATDTQYF	TGCGCCAGCAGCTTGTTTAGCGGGATGGCCACAGATACGCAGTATTTT
-	-	TRBV30	TRBJ2-7	CAWDLLSDSKSYKQYF	TGTGCCTGGGACTTACTGTCGGACAGCAAATCCTACAAGCAGTACTTC
TRBD1	many	TRBV29-1	TRBJ2-5	CSTRQGETQYF	TGCAGCACTCGACAGGGAGAGACCCAGTACTTC
-	many	TRBV30	TRBJ2-3	CAWSAGVRDTQYF	TGTGCCTGGAGTGCGGGAGTTCGGGATACGCAGTATTTT
-	-	TRBV14	TRBJ2-1	CASSQDKVGEHTHNEQFF	TGTGCCAGCAGCCAAGATAAAGTCGGGGAACACACACACAATGAGCAGTTCTTC
-	many	TRBV6-1	TRBJ2-5	CASSSPRYQETQYF	TGTGCCAGCAGTTCCCCCAGGTATCAAGAGACCCAGTACTTC
-	many	TRBV10-3	TRBJ2-7	CAISESTGQKQYF	TGTGCCATCAGTGAGTCGACAGGACAAAAGCAGTACTTC
TRBD1	-	TRBV5-1	TRBJ2-2	CASSLEGADTGELFF	TGCGCCAGCAGCTTGGAGGGGGCGGATACCGGGGAGCTGTTTTTT
-	many	TRBV24-1	TRBJ2-3	CATSDPLQLREADTQYF	TGTGCCACCAGTGATCCCCTACAGTTAAGAGAAGCAGATACGCAGTATTTT
TRBD1	-	TRBV6-2/TRBV6-3	TRBJ1-3	CASSYTSGQVASGNTIYF	TGTGCCAGCAGTTACACCTCGGGACAGGTTGCCTCTGGAAACACCATATATTTT
-	few	TRBV7-7	TRBJ2-1	CASSLVWGNEQFF	TGTGCTAGCAGCTTAGTCTGGGGGAATGAGCAGTTCTTC
TRBD1	few	TRBV29-1	TRBJ2-2	CSVRGDRGPNTGELFF	TGCAGCGTGAGGGGGGACAGGGGGCCGAACACCGGGGAGCTGTTTTTT
-	-	TRBV5-5	TRBJ1-4	CASSVSLEGANEKLFF	TGTGCCAGCAGCGTATCGTTGGAGGGAGCTAATGAAAAACTGTTTTTT
-	-	TRBV7-9	TRBJ1-5	CASSNWSGAQHF	TGTGCCAGCAGCAACTGGAGCGGGGCCCAGCATTTT
-	many	TRBV24-1	TRBJ2-7	CATSDLGGDDEQYF	TGTGCCACCAGTGATCTCGGCGGGGATGACGAGCAGTACTTC
-	-	TRBV4-1	TRBJ1-3	CASSQAAGTIYF	TGCGCCAGCAGCCAAGCGGCGGGCACCATATATTTT
-	many	TRBV7-2	TRBJ1-1	CASSFVRSEAFF	TGTGCCAGCAGCTTCGTGAGGTCTGAAGCTTTCTTT
-	-	TRBV7-9	TRBJ2-7	CASSPKGPGGKGYEQYF	TGTGCCAGCAGCCCCAAGGGGCCGGGGGGCAAAGGCTACGAGCAGTACTTC
-	many	TRBV5-1	TRBJ2-7	CASSPAGSYEQYF	TGCGCCAGCAGCCCAGCGGGTTCCTACGAGCAGTACTTC
TRBD2	few	TRBV15	TRBJ2-3	CATGDGGREYIAPDTQYF	TGTGCCACCGGCGATGGAGGGCGGGAGTACATAGCCCCAGATACGCAGTATTTT
TRBD1	-	TRBV5-4	TRBJ1-2	CASSVSTGNYGYTF	TGTGCCAGCAGCGTCTCGACAGGGAACTATGGCTACACCTTC
TRBD1	-	TRBV30	TRBJ1-1	CAWSVQGTSEAFF	TGTGCCTGGAGTGTACAGGGGACCTCTGAAGCTTTCTTT
TRBD1	many	TRBV2	TRBJ1-1	CASSEIRDRALGEAFF	TGTGCCAGCAGTGAAATTAGGGACAGGGCGTTGGGTGAAGCTTTCTTT
TRBD1	many	TRBV20-1	TRBJ1-4	CSVTRQGQLVSEKLFF	TGCAGTGTCACCCGACAGGGACAACTCGTTTCTGAAAAACTGTTTTTT
TRBD2	-	TRBV14	TRBJ2-3	CASSQGAVAGVTDTQYF	TGTGCCAGCAGCCAAGGGGCTGTAGCGGGAGTAACCGATACGCAGTATTTT
-	many	TRBV30	TRBJ2-1	CAWSRGLQFF	TGTGCCTGGAGCAGGGGCCTCCAGTTCTTC
TRBD1	few	TRBV20-1	TRBJ2-7	CSAPDRGLGEQYF	TGCAGTGCTCCAGACAGGGGGCTGGGAGAGCAGTACTTC
-	many	TRBV6-5	TRBJ2-5	CASSYVTGTQETQYF	TGTGCCAGCAGTTACGTCACGGGGACCCAAGAGACCCAGTACTTC
TRBD1	-	TRBV20-1	TRBJ1-1	CSARPDRGPEAFF	TGCAGTGCTAGACCCGACAGGGGGCCTGAAGCTTTCTTT